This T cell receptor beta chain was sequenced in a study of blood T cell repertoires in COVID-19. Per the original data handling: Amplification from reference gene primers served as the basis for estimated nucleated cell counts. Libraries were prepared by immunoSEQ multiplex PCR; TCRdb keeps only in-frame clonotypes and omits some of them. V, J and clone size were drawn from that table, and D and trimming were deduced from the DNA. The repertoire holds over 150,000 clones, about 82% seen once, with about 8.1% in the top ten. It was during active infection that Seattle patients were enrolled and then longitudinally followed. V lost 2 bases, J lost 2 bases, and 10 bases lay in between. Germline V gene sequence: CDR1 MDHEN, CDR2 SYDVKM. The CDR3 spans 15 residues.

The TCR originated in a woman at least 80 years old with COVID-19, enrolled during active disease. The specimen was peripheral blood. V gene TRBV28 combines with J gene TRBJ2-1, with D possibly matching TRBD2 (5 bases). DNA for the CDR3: TGTGCCAGCAGTTTAGGCGGAGGTACCTACAATGAGCAGTTCTTC. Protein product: CASSLGGGTYNEQFF. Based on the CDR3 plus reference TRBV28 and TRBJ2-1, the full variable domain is DVKVTQSSRYLVKRTGEKVFLECVQDMDHENMFWYRQDPGLGLRLIYFSYDVKMKEKGDIPEGYSVSREKKERFSLILESASTNQTSMYLCASSLGGGTYNEQFFGPGTRLTVL.